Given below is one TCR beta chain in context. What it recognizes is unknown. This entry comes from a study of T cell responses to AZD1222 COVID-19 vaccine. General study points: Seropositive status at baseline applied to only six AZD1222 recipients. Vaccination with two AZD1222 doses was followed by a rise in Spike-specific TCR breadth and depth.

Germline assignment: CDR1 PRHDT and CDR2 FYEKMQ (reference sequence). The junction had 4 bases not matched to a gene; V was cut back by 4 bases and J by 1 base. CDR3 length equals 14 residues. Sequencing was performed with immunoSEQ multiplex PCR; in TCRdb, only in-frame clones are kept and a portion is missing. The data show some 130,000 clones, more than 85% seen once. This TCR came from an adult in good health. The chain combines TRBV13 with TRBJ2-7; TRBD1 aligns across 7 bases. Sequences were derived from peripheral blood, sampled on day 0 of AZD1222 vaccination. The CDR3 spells CASSSSRGSYEQYF. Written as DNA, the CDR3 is TGTGCCAGCAGCTCCTCCAGGGGGTCCTACGAGCAGTACTTC.